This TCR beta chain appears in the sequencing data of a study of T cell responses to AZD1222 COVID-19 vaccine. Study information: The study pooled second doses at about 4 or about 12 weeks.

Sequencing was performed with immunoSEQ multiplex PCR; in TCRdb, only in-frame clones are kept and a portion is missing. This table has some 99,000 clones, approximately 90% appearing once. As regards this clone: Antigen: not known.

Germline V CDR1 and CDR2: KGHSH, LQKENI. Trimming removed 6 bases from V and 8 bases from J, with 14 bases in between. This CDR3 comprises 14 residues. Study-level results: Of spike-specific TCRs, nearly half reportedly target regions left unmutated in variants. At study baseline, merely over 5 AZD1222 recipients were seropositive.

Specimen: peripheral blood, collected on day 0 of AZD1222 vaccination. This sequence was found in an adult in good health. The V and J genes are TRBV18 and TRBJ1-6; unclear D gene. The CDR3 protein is CASSTRTQDSPLHF. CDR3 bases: TGTGCCAGCTCGACTCGAACTCAGGATTCACCCCTCCACTTT.